This record looks at one T cell receptor (beta chain) sequence and its context. Its specificity is not known. TCRdb re-called the reads with MiXCR, one entry per CDR3 protein. This table holds about 310,000 distinct CDR3 sequences, around a quarter found once. These data belong to a study of T cell repertoires in cytomegalovirus infection. Study background: Matching HLA type and CMV infection were both indicated by public TCR beta signatures. Findings and limits, study-wide: CMV-specific HLA-C-restricted TCR beta clonotypes dominated the ex vivo response. People with CMV and the relevant HLA were identified by cumulative public TCR beta family frequency.

Trimming pared 3 bases from V and 6 bases from J, leaving 14 bases between. The germline gives CDR1 DFQATT, CDR2 SNEGSKA (reference sequence). CDR3 length: 13 amino acids. The source material was cultured PBMCs, sampled from culture after CMV antigen stimulation. The chain is built from TRBV20-1 and TRBJ1-2; perhaps TRBD1 as D (5 bases). The TCR was taken from a human donor in good health (CMV status not recorded). Some clones in this sample may be carry-over from other donors' samples. DNA of the CDR3: TGCAGTGCTAGCGACAGCGGGAGGGATGGCTACACCTTC. Translating gives CSASDSGRDGYTF.